The clone carrying this T cell receptor beta chain was counted ten times or more. The sample comes from a study of T-cell reconstitution after alpha-beta-depleted transplantation in children. Trimming stripped 7 bases from V and 3 bases from J, with 16 bases between. CDR3 length: 14 amino acids. Unique molecular identifiers were used to barcode this TCRbeta library. TCRdb fed the PCR reads into MiXCR, producing one record per CDR3 protein. This sample has some 240,000 distinct CDR3 sequences, with around 11% found just once. The source of this sequence is a human donor who donated a stem cell graft to a child with acute lymphoblastic leukemia. J is TRBJ2-7 and V is TRBV12-3 or TRBV12-4, with D perhaps TRBD1 or TRBD2 (5 bases each). Sequenced material: PBMCs from the stem cell graft donor, taken from the stem cell graft. The CDR3 protein is CASTPRDAGYEQYF. The DNA of the CDR3 is TGTGCCAGCACCCCCCGGGACGCCGGCTACGAGCAGTACTTC.